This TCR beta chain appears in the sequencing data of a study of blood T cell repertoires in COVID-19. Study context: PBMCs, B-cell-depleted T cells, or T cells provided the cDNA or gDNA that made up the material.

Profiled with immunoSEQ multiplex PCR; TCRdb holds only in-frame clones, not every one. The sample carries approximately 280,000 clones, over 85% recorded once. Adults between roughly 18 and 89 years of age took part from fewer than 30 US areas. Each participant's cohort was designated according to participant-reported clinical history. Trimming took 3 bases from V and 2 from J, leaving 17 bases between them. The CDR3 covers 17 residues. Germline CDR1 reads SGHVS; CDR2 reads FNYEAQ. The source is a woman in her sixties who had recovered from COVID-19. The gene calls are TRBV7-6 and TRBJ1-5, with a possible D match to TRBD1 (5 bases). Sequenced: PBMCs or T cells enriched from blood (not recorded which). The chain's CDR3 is CASSLPIQTARNQPQHF. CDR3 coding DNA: TGTGCCAGCAGCTTGCCTATCCAGACAGCTCGCAATCAGCCCCAGCATTTT.